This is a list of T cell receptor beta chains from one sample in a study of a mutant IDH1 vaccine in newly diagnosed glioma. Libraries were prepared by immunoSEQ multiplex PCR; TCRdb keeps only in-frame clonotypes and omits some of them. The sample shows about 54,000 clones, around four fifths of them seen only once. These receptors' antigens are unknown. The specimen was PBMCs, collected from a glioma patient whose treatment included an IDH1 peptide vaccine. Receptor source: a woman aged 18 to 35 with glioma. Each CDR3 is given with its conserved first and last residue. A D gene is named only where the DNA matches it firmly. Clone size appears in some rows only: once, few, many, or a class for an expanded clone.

TGTGCCAGCAGCCAAGAGCCCCGAGGGAACTATGGCTACACCTTC CASSQEPRGNYGYTF once TRBJ1-2 . TRBV4-2
TGCGCCAGCAGCTTGGAGAGGGACTATGGCTACACCTTC CASSLERDYGYTF . TRBJ1-2 . TRBV5-1
TGCGCCAGCACCTCACAGGGACCGGGGACTGAAGCTTTCTTT CASTSQGPGTEAFF once TRBJ1-1 . TRBV10-2
TGTGCCAGCAGCGCCCGTCCGGTGAACACCGGGGAGCTGTTTTTT CASSARPVNTGELFF . TRBJ2-2 . TRBV7-2
TGTGCCACCAGCGAAGGGGGTAACTATGGCTACACCTTC CATSEGGNYGYTF . TRBJ1-2 . TRBV15
TGTGCCATCAGAACAGGGGAGTATGTGGGCACTGAAGCTTTCTTT CAIRTGEYVGTEAFF . TRBJ1-1 TRBD1 TRBV10-3
TGTGCCAGCAGTTACTGGGATCTTAACTCTGGAAACACCATATATTTT CASSYWDLNSGNTIYF . TRBJ1-3 . TRBV6-5
TGTGCCAGCAGTTTTAATGGCGGGGATAGCGGGAGCGGGAGCGAGCAGTACTTC CASSFNGGDSGSGSEQYF . TRBJ2-7 TRBD2 TRBV27
TGTGCCAGTAGTACCCTGGACAGGGCCCAGCATTTT CASSTLDRAQHF . TRBJ1-5 TRBD1 TRBV19
TGTGCCAGCTCACCCCTACACGCAGGGGGAGAGACCCAGTACTTC CASSPLHAGGETQYF . TRBJ2-5 TRBD1 TRBV18
TGTGCCAGTACCAAGGGAACAGCCTTGGGCGAGCAGTACTTC CASTKGTALGEQYF . TRBJ2-7 . TRBV19
TGTGCCAGCAGCCGCCTGGGGGGACAGAACTATGGCTACACCTTC CASSRLGGQNYGYTF . TRBJ1-2 TRBD1 TRBV5-6
TGCAGCGCCCTGGGCCCCGGAATACAAAGCTCCTACGAGCAGTACTTC CSALGPGIQSSYEQYF . TRBJ2-7 . TRBV29-1
TGTGCCAGCAGCAGAACAGGGGGCGGGTATGGCTACACCTTC CASSRTGGGYGYTF . TRBJ1-2 TRBD1 TRBV6-1
TGTGCCAGCAGCCCTTCTCCAGGGGGAGGCTACACCTTC CASSPSPGGGYTF . TRBJ1-2 TRBD1 TRBV6-5
TGCGCCAGCCCATGGCCCCGGGGGGGCAGGGGTGGAAACACCATATATTTT CASPWPRGGRGGNTIYF once TRBJ1-3 . TRBV5-1
TGCGCCAGCAGCTTGTGGACAGCAGAGACCCAGTACTTC CASSLWTAETQYF . TRBJ2-5 . TRBV5-1
TGTGCCAGCAGTGATGGAACACCGATGAACACTGAAGCTTTCTTT CASSDGTPMNTEAFF few TRBJ1-1 . TRBV2
TGTGCCAGCATGGGGGACCTGGGAGGGTACAATGAGCAGTTCTTC CASMGDLGGYNEQFF . TRBJ2-1 TRBD2 TRBV11-2
TGTGCCAGCAGTGGGGGGGGCGGGTACAATGAGCAGTTCTTC CASSGGGGYNEQFF . TRBJ2-1 . TRBV2
TGTGCCAGCAGCTTGGGGACTAGCTACACAGATACGCAGTATTTT CASSLGTSYTDTQYF . TRBJ2-3 TRBD2 TRBV5-6
TGTGGGTGGCCCCCGGGGGAACTGTTTTTT CGWPPGELFF . TRBJ1-4 . TRBV7-9
TGTGCCAGCGGGGGACAGGACACCGGGGAGCTGTTTTTT CASGGQDTGELFF . TRBJ2-2 TRBD1 TRBV9
TGTGCCAGCAGTGACCAGGGGCGCTCTGGAAACACCATATATTTT CASSDQGRSGNTIYF once TRBJ1-3 . TRBV2
TGCGCCAGCAGGGAACAGGGTCTCCACGAGCAGTACTTC CASREQGLHEQYF . TRBJ2-7 . TRBV10-2
TGCGCCAGCAGCCCTAACGGCCTAGCGGGGGGTCGTAATGAGCAGTTCTTC CASSPNGLAGGRNEQFF . TRBJ2-1 TRBD2 TRBV5-1
TGTGCCAGCAGTTACACGGACAATGAGCAGTTCTTC CASSYTDNEQFF . TRBJ2-1 . TRBV6-5
TGTGCCTGGAGTGTACGGACAGGAAACACCATATATTTT CAWSVRTGNTIYF few TRBJ1-3 . TRBV30
TGCGCCAGCAGCCAAGATAGGTGGAGCGGGGGGCAAGATGAGCAGTTCTTC CASSQDRWSGGQDEQFF . TRBJ2-1 TRBD2 TRBV4-3
TGTGCCAGCACCCCGGGCTCTAGCTCTGGAAACACCATATATTTT CASTPGSSSGNTIYF . TRBJ1-3 . TRBV5-5
TGTGCCAGCAGCGGGGTTATCTCTGGAAACACCATATATTTT CASSGVISGNTIYF . TRBJ1-3 . TRBV6-1
TGTGCCAGTAGTACTCTATACAGGGGGCACACTGAAGCTTTCTTT CASSTLYRGHTEAFF . TRBJ1-1 TRBD1 TRBV19
TGTGCCAGCAGCCCCGATGAGGGGGGCCGGAGGAGCACAGATACGCAGTATTTT CASSPDEGGRRSTDTQYF . TRBJ2-3 . TRBV21-1
TGTGCCAGCAGTTTATATGACACAGATACGCAGTATTTT CASSLYDTDTQYF few TRBJ2-3 . TRBV27
TGTGCCAGCAGTGAAAGCTCCTACGAGCAGTACTTC CASSESSYEQYF . TRBJ2-7 . TRBV2
TGTGCGGGGGTGCTGGATACGCAGTATTTT CAGVLDTQYF . TRBJ2-3 . TRBV5-8
TGTGCCAGTAGTAGGACTCTCGGCAGGGCTACTTTCTTT CASSRTLGRATFF few TRBJ1-1 . TRBV19
TGTGCCAGCAGCGTTAGCGGGGAAGAGACCCAGTACTTC CASSVSGEETQYF . TRBJ2-5 TRBD2 TRBV9
TGTGCCAGCAACCTAATCAATGAGCAGTTCTTC CASNLINEQFF . TRBJ2-1 . TRBV7-2
TGTGCCAGCAGGATTCAAATCGGGGCGGGTAACTATGGCTACACCTTC CASRIQIGAGNYGYTF . TRBJ1-2 . TRBV28
TGCAGCGTTGTTGCGACTACTAGCACAGATACGCAGTATTTT CSVVATTSTDTQYF . TRBJ2-3 . TRBV29-1
TGTGCCAGCAGCAAAGGTATGGGACGCCGCGGGAGACAGCCCCAGCATTTT CASSKGMGRRGRQPQHF . TRBJ1-5 . TRBV21-1
TGTGCCAGCAGCTTACGCCCAACCGGGGCGCAACAAGAGACCCAGTACTTC CASSLRPTGAQQETQYF . TRBJ2-5 . TRBV7-7
TGTGCCAGCAGCCAGACCCGGGGGGGGTACAATGAGCAGTTCTTC CASSQTRGGYNEQFF . TRBJ2-1 TRBD2 TRBV7-2
TGTGCCAGCAGCTTAGCCGGACGGACCTACGAGCAGTACTTC CASSLAGRTYEQYF . TRBJ2-7 . TRBV7-9
TGTGCCAGTTCTAGCGGGGGGTTGGGAGAGACCCAGTACTTC CASSSGGLGETQYF . TRBJ2-5 TRBD2 TRBV11-3
TGCGCCAGCAATGGACTAGCGGGAACGGTGCAAGAGACCCAGTACTTC CASNGLAGTVQETQYF . TRBJ2-5 TRBD2 TRBV10-1
TGTGCCAGCACCCTAGCGGGGGGTCCCGGGGAGCTGTTTTTT CASTLAGGPGELFF . TRBJ2-2 TRBD2 TRBV4-2
TGTGCCAGCAGTTTAGTAGCGGGAAATCTCTACGAGCAGTACTTC CASSLVAGNLYEQYF . TRBJ2-7 TRBD2 TRBV27
TGTGCCAGCAGTTTCCAGGGTGGCTCTGGAAACACCATATATTTT CASSFQGGSGNTIYF . TRBJ1-3 . TRBV27
TGTGCCAGCACCCCCCGGGGGGGGGCTTTTAGCGGGGAGCTGTTTTTT CASTPRGGAFSGELFF . TRBJ2-2 TRBD2 TRBV6-6
TGCGCCAGCAGCTTGGAGCGGGGCCTAGATACGCAGTATTTT CASSLERGLDTQYF . TRBJ2-3 TRBD2 TRBV5-1
TGCGCCAGCAGCCCTACAGGGGGCGCATCGAACACTGAAGCTTTCTTT CASSPTGGASNTEAFF . TRBJ1-1 TRBD1 TRBV4-1
TGTGCTAGCAGCATGGGACAACCTAGCACAGATACGCAGTATTTT CASSMGQPSTDTQYF . TRBJ2-3 . TRBV7-7
TGCAGTGCTAGAACGCCAGGCGAGCAGTACTTC CSARTPGEQYF . TRBJ2-7 . TRBV20-1
TGTGCCAGCAGCGAATACGAGCAGTACTTC CASSEYEQYF . TRBJ2-7 . TRBV2
TGTGCCAGTCAAAGAGAGTCCTCCCGTGAAAAACTGTTTTTT CASQRESSREKLFF . TRBJ1-4 . TRBV2
TGTGCCAGCAGCTTGGGGACAGGGCTAGGTAGTCAGCCCCAGCATTTT CASSLGTGLGSQPQHF . TRBJ1-5 TRBD1 TRBV5-8
TGTGCCAGCAGTTTTCTCGGGCGAGCTAACTATGGCTACACCTTC CASSFLGRANYGYTF . TRBJ1-2 . TRBV27